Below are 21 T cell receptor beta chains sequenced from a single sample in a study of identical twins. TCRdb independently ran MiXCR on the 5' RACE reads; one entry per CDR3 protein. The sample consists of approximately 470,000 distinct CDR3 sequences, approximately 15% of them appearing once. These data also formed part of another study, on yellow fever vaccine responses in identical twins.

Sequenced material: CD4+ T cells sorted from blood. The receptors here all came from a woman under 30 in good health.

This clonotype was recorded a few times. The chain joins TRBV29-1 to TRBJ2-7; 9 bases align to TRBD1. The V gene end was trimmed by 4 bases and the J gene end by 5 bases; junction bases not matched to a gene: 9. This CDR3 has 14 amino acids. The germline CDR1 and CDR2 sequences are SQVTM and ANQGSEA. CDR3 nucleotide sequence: TGCAGCGTTGTGCAGGGACAGGGTAAGAACGAGCAGTACTTC. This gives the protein CSVVQGQGKNEQYF.

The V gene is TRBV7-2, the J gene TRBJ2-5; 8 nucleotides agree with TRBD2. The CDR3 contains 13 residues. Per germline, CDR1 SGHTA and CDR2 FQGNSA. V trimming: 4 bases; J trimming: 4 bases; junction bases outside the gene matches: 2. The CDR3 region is CASSSGGRETQYF. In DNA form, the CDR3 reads TGTGCCAGCAGCTCGGGGGGGCGAGAGACCCAGTACTTC.

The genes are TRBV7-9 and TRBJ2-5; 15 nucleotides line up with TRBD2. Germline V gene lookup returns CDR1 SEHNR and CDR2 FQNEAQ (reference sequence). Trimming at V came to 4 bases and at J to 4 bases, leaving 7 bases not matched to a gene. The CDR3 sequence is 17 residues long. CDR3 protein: CASSSLPGLAGGETQYF. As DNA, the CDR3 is TGTGCCAGCAGCTCCCTGCCGGGACTAGCGGGAGGAGAGACCCAGTACTTC.

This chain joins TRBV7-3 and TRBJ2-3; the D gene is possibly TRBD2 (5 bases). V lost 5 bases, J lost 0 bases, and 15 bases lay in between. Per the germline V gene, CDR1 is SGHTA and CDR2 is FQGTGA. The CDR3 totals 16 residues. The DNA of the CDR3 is TGTGCCAGCAGCCAACGCCCCGGACTGAGCACAGATACGCAGTATTTT. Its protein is CASSQRPGLSTDTQYF.

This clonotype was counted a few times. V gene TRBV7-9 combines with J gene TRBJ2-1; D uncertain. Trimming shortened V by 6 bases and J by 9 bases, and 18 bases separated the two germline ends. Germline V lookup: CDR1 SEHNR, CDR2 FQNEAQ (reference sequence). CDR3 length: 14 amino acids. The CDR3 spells CASSQIRGVSEQFF. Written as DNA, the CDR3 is TGTGCCAGCAGTCAGATTCGTGGCGTAAGTGAGCAGTTCTTC.

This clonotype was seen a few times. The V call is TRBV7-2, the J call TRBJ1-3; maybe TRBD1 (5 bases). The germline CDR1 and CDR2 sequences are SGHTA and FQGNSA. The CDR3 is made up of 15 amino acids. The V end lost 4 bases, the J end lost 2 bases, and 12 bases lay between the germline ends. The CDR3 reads CASSYLPGTGNTIYF. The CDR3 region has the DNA TGTGCCAGCAGCTACCTGCCAGGGACTGGAAACACCATATATTTT.

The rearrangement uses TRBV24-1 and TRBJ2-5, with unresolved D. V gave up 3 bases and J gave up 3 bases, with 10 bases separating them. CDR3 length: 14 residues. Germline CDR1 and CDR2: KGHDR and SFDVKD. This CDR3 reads CATSDPRPEETQYF. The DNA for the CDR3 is TGTGCCACCAGTGATCCCCGACCCGAAGAGACCCAGTACTTC.

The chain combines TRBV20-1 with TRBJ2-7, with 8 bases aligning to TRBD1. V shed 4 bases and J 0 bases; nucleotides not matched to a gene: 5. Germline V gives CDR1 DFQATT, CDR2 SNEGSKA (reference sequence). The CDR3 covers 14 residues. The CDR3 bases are TGCAGTGCTACGGGGGACAGGAGCTCCTACGAGCAGTACTTC. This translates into CSATGDRSSYEQYF.

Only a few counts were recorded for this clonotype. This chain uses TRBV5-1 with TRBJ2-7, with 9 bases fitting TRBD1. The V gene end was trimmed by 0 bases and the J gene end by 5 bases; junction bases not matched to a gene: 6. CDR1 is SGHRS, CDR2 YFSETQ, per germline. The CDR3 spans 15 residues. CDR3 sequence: CASSLVGQGFDEQYF. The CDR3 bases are TGCGCCAGCAGCTTGGTGGGACAGGGTTTCGACGAGCAGTACTTC.

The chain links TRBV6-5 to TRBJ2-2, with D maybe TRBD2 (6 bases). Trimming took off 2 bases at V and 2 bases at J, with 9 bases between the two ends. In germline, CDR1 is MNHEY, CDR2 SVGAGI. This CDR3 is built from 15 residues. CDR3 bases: TGTGCCAGCAGTTACGCGCGGGGTAACACCGGGGAGCTGTTTTTT. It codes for CASSYARGNTGELFF.

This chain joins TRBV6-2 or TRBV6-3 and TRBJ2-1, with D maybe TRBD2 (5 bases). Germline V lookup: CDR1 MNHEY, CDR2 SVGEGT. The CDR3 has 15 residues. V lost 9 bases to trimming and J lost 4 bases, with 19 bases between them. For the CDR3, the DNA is TGTGCCAGGAGAAATGGACTCCCTTCATACAATGAGCAGTTCTTC. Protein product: CARRNGLPSYNEQFF.

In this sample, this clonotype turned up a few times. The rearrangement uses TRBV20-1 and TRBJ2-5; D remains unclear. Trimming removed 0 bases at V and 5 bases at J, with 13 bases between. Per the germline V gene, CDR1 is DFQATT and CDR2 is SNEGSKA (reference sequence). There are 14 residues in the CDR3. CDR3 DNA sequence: TGCAGTGCTAGAGATGATCTACCAAGGGAGACCCAGTACTTC. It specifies CSARDDLPRETQYF.

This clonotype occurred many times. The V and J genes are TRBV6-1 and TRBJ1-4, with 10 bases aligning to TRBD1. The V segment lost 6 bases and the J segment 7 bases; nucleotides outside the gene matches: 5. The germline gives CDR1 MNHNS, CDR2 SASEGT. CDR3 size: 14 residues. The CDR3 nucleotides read TGTGCCAGCAGGAAGACAGGGGGCGTTGAAAAACTGTTTTTT. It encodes CASRKTGGVEKLFF.

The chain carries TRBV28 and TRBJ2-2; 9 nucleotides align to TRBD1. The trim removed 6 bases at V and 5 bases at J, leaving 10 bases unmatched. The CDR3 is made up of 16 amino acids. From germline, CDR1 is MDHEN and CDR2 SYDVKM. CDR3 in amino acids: CASSPTGTGTTGELFF. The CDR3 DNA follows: TGTGCCAGCAGCCCCACCGGGACAGGGACAACCGGGGAGCTGTTTTTT.

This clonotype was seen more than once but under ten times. CDR3 bases: TGCAGTGCTAGAGCGTTTGACAGGGGGAAAACAAGCTCTGGGGCCAACGTCCTGACTTTC. Amino acids: CSARAFDRGKTSSGANVLTF. This chain links TRBV20-1 with TRBJ2-6; 9 bases match TRBD1. Per the germline V gene, CDR1 is DFQATT and CDR2 is SNEGSKA (reference sequence). The CDR3 contains 20 residues. V was pared by 1 base and J by 0 bases, with 13 bases of the junction left unmatched.

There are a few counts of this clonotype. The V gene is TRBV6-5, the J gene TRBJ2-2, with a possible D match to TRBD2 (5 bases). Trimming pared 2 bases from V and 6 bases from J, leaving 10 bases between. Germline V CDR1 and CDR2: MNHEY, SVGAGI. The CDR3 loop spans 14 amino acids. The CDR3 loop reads CASSYRGLAGELFF. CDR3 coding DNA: TGTGCCAGCAGTTACCGAGGGTTGGCCGGGGAGCTGTTTTTT.

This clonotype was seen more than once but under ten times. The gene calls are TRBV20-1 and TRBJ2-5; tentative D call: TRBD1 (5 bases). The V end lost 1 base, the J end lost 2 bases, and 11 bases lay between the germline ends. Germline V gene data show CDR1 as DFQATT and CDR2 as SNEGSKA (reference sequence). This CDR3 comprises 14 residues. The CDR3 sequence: CSARAMTVQETQYF. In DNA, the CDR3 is TGCAGTGCTAGAGCTATGACAGTACAAGAGACCCAGTACTTC.

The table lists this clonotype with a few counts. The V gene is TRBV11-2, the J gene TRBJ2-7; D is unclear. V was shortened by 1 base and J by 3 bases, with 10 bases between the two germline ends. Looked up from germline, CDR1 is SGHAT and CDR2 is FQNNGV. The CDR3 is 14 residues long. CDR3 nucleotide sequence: TGTGCCAGCAGCTTAGTAACATGGAGCTACGAGCAGTACTTC. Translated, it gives CASSLVTWSYEQYF.

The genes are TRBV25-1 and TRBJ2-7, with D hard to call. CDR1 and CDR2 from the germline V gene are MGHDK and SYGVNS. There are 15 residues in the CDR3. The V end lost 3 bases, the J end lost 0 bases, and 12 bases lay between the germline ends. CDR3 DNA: TGTGCCAGCAGTGATGCTGGACCTAGCTCCTACGAGCAGTACTTC. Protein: CASSDAGPSSYEQYF.

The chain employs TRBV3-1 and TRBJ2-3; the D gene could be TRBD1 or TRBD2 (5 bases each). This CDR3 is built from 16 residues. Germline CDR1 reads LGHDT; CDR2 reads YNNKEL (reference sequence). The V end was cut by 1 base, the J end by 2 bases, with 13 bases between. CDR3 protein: CASSQASGRPTDTQYF. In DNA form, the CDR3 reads TGTGCCAGCAGCCAAGCCTCGGGGCGACCCACAGATACGCAGTATTTT.

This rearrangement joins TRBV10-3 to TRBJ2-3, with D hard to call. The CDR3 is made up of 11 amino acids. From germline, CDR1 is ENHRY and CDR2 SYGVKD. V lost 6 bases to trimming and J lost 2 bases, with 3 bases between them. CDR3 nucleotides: TGTGCCATCAGGACCACAGATACGCAGTATTTT. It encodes CAIRTTDTQYF.